This TCR beta chain was documented in a study of human T cells and chemical hapten exposure. Notes on this clonotype: The target antigen is unknown.

Points from the study as a whole: Every donor had alopecia, and their immune response may therefore differ from healthy people's. The number of TCRs over 1 in 1000 frequency stayed unchanged after DPC.

As to time point: patch test 1, 2 weeks after DPC sensitization. Documented treatment: therapeutic diphenylcyclopropenone sensitization with weekly scalp DPC. The CDR3 runs 14 residues. V dropped 2 bases and J dropped 1 base, with 8 bases sitting between them. Germline assignment: CDR1 PRHDT and CDR2 FYEKMQ (reference sequence). TCRdb reanalysed the RACE reads using MiXCR and keeps one entry per CDR3 protein. Of around 120,000 distinct CDR3 sequences in the sample, about 11% were seen once. The chain employs TRBV13 and TRBJ1-1, with D unclear. This receptor was identified in a woman aged 35 to 49 with alopecia areata. Some clones in this sample may be carry-over from other donors' samples. The sample consisted of whole blood, taken in connection with sensitization to the hapten diphenylcyclopropenone (DPC). The CDR3 sequence: CASSLWAENTEAFF. The CDR3 nucleotides read TGTGCCAGCAGCTTATGGGCGGAGAACACTGAAGCTTTCTTT.